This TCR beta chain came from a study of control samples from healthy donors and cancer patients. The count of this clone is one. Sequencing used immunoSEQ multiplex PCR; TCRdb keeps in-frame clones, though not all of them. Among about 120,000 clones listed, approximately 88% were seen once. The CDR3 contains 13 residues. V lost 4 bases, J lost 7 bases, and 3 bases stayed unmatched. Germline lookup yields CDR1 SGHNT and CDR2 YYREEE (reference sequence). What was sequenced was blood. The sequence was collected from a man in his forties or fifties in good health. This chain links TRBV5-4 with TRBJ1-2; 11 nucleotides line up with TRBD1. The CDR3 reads CASSGGTGGGYTF. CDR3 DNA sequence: TGTGCCAGCAGCGGCGGGACAGGGGGTGGCTACACCTTC. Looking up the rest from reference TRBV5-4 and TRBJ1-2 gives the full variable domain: ETGVTQSPTHLIKTRGQQVTLRCSSQSGHNTVSWYQQALGQGPQFIFQYYREEENGRGNFPPRFSGLQFPNYSSELNVNALELDDSALYLCASSGGTGGGYTFGSGTRLTVV.